The 24 T cell receptor beta chains presented below share a single source sample, sequenced in a study of T-cell memory formation after mild COVID-19. From the 5' RACE reads, TCRdb called clonotypes with MiXCR, one entry per CDR3 protein. The sample carries approximately 270,000 distinct CDR3 sequences, 15% to 20% recorded once. The sequenced sample consisted of PBMCs or a T cell subset sorted from them (not recorded which). The source is a man aged 18 to 35 who had mild COVID-19 (a few samples of this study predate the infection). Cell type and time point are not known.

This chain connects TRBV4-1 to TRBJ1-4; 7 bases fit TRBD1. This CDR3 comprises 18 residues. After removal of 2 bases from V and 0 bases from J, the junction contained 9 bases not matched to a gene. Germline-derived CDR1 and CDR2 are MGHRA and YSYEKL. The CDR3 is CASSQPTGNKATNEKLFF. The CDR3, as DNA: TGCGCCAGCAGCCAACCGACAGGGAATAAGGCAACTAATGAAAAACTGTTTTTT.

The rearrangement links TRBV6-6 to TRBJ2-5, with D unresolved. The CDR3 spans 13 residues. V gave up 0 bases and J gave up 4 bases, with 6 bases separating them. Per the germline V gene, CDR1 is MNHNY and CDR2 is SVGAGI (reference sequence). In DNA, the CDR3 is TGTGCCAGCAGTTACTCGATAATAGAGACCCAGTACTTC. Protein: CASSYSIIETQYF.

The table lists this clonotype with a few counts. V is TRBV7-9 and J is TRBJ1-5; 8 bases match TRBD1. V was clipped by 0 bases and J by 7 bases; unmatched bases: 11. Per germline, CDR1 SEHNR and CDR2 FQNEAQ (reference sequence). This CDR3 has 17 amino acids. In DNA form, the CDR3 reads TGTGCCAGCAGCTTAGCGCCAGGACAGGGCTTTTGGCAGCCCCAGCATTTT. Translated: CASSLAPGQGFWQPQHF.

This clonotype was counted between two and nine times. The gene calls are TRBV15 and TRBJ2-7; TRBD2 agrees at 11 bases. CDR1 is LNHNV, CDR2 YYDKDF, per germline (reference sequence). This CDR3 is 14 amino acids long. J was trimmed by 4 bases and V by 5 bases; bases with no gene match: 4. This chain's CDR3 is CATSSTSGEYEQYF. CDR3 in DNA: TGTGCCACCAGCTCGACTAGCGGGGAATACGAGCAGTACTTC. The entire variable domain, with the rest obtained from reference TRBV15 and TRBJ2-7, is as follows: DAMVIQNPRYQVTQFGKPVTLSCSQTLNHNVMYWYQQKSSQAPKLLFHYYDKDFNNEADTPDNFQSRRPNTSFCFLDIRSPGLGDTAMYLCATSSTSGEYEQYFGPGTRLTVT.

The table lists this clonotype with a few counts. The rearrangement joins TRBV7-2 to TRBJ2-7; 8 positions agree with TRBD1. Germline V lookup: CDR1 SGHTA, CDR2 FQGNSA. The CDR3 is 17 residues long. Trimming removed 3 bases from V and 0 bases from J; junction bases left unmatched: 10. The DNA for the CDR3 is TGTGCCAGCAGCTTGGCCCTTACACAGGGGGACTCCTACGAGCAGTACTTC. This gives the protein CASSLALTQGDSYEQYF.

The chain has TRBV20-1 and TRBJ1-1, with D perhaps TRBD1 (5 bases). The CDR3 extends over 12 amino acids. Germline-derived CDR1 and CDR2 are DFQATT and SNEGSKA (reference sequence). V was cut by 4 bases and J by 1 base, with 7 bases left in between. The CDR3 loop is CSATGPNTEAFF. CDR3 coding DNA: TGCAGTGCTACGGGACCGAACACTGAAGCTTTCTTT.

The chain recombines TRBV7-9 with TRBJ1-1; D is unclear. The V and J ends lost 5 bases and 0 bases respectively, with 13 bases between them. The CDR3 runs to 15 residues. Germline CDR1 SEHNR, CDR2 FQNEAQ (reference sequence). The CDR3 spells CASSPPDRVNTEAFF. CDR3 DNA sequence: TGTGCCAGCAGCCCTCCTGACCGGGTGAACACTGAAGCTTTCTTT.

The gene calls are TRBV7-2 and TRBJ2-1, with D tentatively TRBD1 (5 bases). The germline V gene has CDR1 SGHTA and CDR2 FQGNSA. V lost 9 bases, J lost 12 bases, and 21 bases lay in between. The CDR3 spans 13 residues. The CDR3 loop reads CASLSDIAHGQFF. CDR3 coding DNA: TGTGCCAGTCTTTCGGACATCGCACACGGGCAGTTCTTC.

The sample holds one count of this clonotype. This chain uses TRBV12-3 or TRBV12-4 with TRBJ2-1; D not certain. The CDR3 contains 13 residues. Trimming stripped 8 bases from V and 2 bases from J, with 10 bases between. The CDR3 nucleotides are TGTGCCAGCGGCAGAGGAGCCTACAATGAGCAGTTCTTC. As protein: CASGRGAYNEQFF.

This clonotype was detected only a few times. The CDR3, as DNA: TGTGCCAGCAGCCAAGACCGACCCGACAATGAGCAGTTCTTC. Translating gives CASSQDRPDNEQFF. The V and J genes are TRBV3-1 and TRBJ2-1; D is unclear. The CDR3 is made up of 14 amino acids. The germline CDR1 and CDR2 sequences are LGHDT and YNNKEL (reference sequence). Trimming pared 0 bases from V and 5 bases from J, leaving 8 bases between.

This clonotype occurred a few times. This chain connects TRBV28 to TRBJ1-6; TRBD1 agrees at 10 bases. CDR3 length equals 15 residues. Germline CDR1 and CDR2: MDHEN and SYDVKM. Trimming took 9 bases from V and 6 from J; bases not matched to a gene: 8. This chain's CDR3 is CASRQGALSNSPLHF. The CDR3 coding sequence is TGTGCCAGTAGACAGGGGGCTCTTAGTAATTCACCCCTCCACTTT.

This clonotype came up a few times. J is TRBJ2-1 and V is TRBV7-6; TRBD2 might be the D (6 bases). V lost 3 bases to trimming and J lost 7 bases, with 13 bases between them. This CDR3 is built from 14 residues. In germline, CDR1 is SGHVS, CDR2 FNYEAQ. Written as DNA, the CDR3 is TGTGCCAGCAGCTTGGTAGGAGGGGATAATGAGCAGTTCTTC. It translates to CASSLVGGDNEQFF. The full variable domain, with the rest looked up from reference TRBV7-6 and TRBJ2-1, is GAGVSQSPRYKVTKRGQDVALRCDPISGHVSLYWYRQALGQGPEFLTYFNYEAQQDKSGLPNDRFSAERPEGSISTLTIQRTEQRDSAMYRCASSLVGGDNEQFFGPGTRLTVL.

This clonotype was seen at least ten times. The J gene is TRBJ2-7, the V gene TRBV20-1, with D unresolved. The CDR3 is 12 amino acids. The ends were cut back, 1 base at V and 3 bases at J, with 7 bases in the middle. Germline-derived CDR1 and CDR2 are DFQATT and SNEGSKA (reference sequence). The CDR3 region has the DNA TGCAGTGCTAGAGGTCGGATCTACGAGCAGTACTTC. It yields the protein CSARGRIYEQYF.

This clonotype was seen only a few times. The chain joins TRBV14 to TRBJ2-3, with 7 bases aligning to TRBD2. Unmatched junction bases numbered 3, after V lost 4 bases and J lost 2 bases. The CDR3 consists of 14 residues. Looked up from germline, CDR1 is SGHDN and CDR2 is FVKESK. The CDR3: CASSRGTITDTQYF. For the CDR3, the DNA is TGTGCCAGCAGCCGGGGGACTATCACAGATACGCAGTATTTT.

This chain links TRBV7-9 with TRBJ1-5; D remains ambiguous. This CDR3 comprises 13 residues. The germline V and J ends were trimmed by 2 bases and 4 bases, with 6 bases remaining between them. CDR1 and CDR2 from the germline V gene are SEHNR and FQNEAQ (reference sequence). CDR3 DNA: TGTGCCAGCAGCTTAACAAGGAATCAGCCCCAGCATTTT. It yields the protein CASSLTRNQPQHF.

This clonotype has a count of ten or more. In nucleotides, the CDR3 is TGCGCCAGCAGCTTTGATTACAGGAAGTACCAAGAGACCCAGTACTTC. Protein: CASSFDYRKYQETQYF. The V gene is TRBV5-1, the J gene TRBJ2-5; D may be TRBD1 (5 bases). Trimming left V 2 bases short and J 0 bases short, with 14 bases between. CDR1 and CDR2 (germline): SGHRS, YFSETQ. CDR3 length equals 16 residues.

The CDR3 here is CASSTGTGGGTEAFF. The CDR3 nucleotides read TGCGCCAGCAGCACAGGGACAGGTGGAGGCACTGAAGCTTTCTTT. The rearrangement uses TRBV5-1 and TRBJ1-1, with 8 bases identical to TRBD1. The V gene end was trimmed by 4 bases and the J gene end by 4 bases; junction bases not matched to a gene: 9. The CDR3 length is 15 residues. The germline V gene has CDR1 SGHRS and CDR2 YFSETQ.

This clonotype was counted at least ten times. The chain uses TRBV4-3 and TRBJ2-1, with 8 bases identical to TRBD2. The CDR3 sequence is 15 residues long. Germline CDR1 LGHNA, CDR2 YSLEER. V trimming: 4 bases; J trimming: 0 bases; junction bases outside the gene matches: 2. CDR3 coding DNA: TGCGCCAGCAGCCCCGGGACTAGCTCCTACAATGAGCAGTTCTTC. Protein: CASSPGTSSYNEQFF.

Turning to this clonotype: This may arise from a read error, as a much more abundant clone is one base away. The chain carries TRBV29-1 and TRBJ2-3, with D possibly TRBD1 on 6 matching bases. The DNA end is more similar to TRBJ1-5, so the J call may be wrong. The CDR3 is 16 residues long. Germline V CDR1 and CDR2: SQVTM, ANQGSEA. Here the CDR3 reads CSGDGTSGRDTDTQHF. DNA for the CDR3: TGCAGCGGTGACGGGACTAGCGGGCGGGACACAGATACGCAGCATTTT.

This clonotype was picked up a small number of times. The chain employs TRBV20-1 and TRBJ2-3, with D possibly matching TRBD2 (5 bases). Trimming shortened V by 3 bases and J by 4 bases, and 14 bases separated the two germline ends. The CDR3 is 14 amino acids. From germline, CDR1 is DFQATT and CDR2 SNEGSKA (reference sequence). For the CDR3, the DNA is TGCAGTGCTAGGTCGGGTATCGGGGCAGATACGCAGTATTTT. Its translation is CSARSGIGADTQYF.

Many counts were recorded for this clonotype. The chain employs TRBV7-2 and TRBJ1-2, with unresolved D. The V end was cut by 3 bases, the J end by 5 bases, with 19 bases between. The CDR3 loop spans 16 amino acids. Germline V lookup: CDR1 SGHTA, CDR2 FQGNSA. CDR3 sequence reads: CASSFTVNPDSYGYTF. The CDR3 DNA sequence: TGTGCCAGCAGCTTTACCGTTAACCCAGATTCATATGGCTACACCTTC.

This clonotype was observed a few times. The genes are TRBV4-3 and TRBJ2-3; 9 bases are shared with TRBD2. V shed 3 bases, J shed 5 bases, and the junction held 6 bases outside the gene matches. There are 15 residues in the CDR3. Germline CDR1 LGHNA, CDR2 YSLEER. CDR3: CASSQTSGGKDTQYF. The CDR3 bases are TGCGCCAGCAGCCAGACGAGCGGGGGGAAAGATACGCAGTATTTT.

This clonotype has more than one count but fewer than ten. V and J are TRBV12-3 or TRBV12-4 and TRBJ1-5; 8 bases match TRBD1. Trimming cost V 0 bases and J 5 bases; bases outside gene matches: 6. The CDR3 has 16 amino acids. The CDR3 DNA is TGTGCCAGCAGTTTAGCAACAGGGGGATTGGATCAGCCCCAGCATTTT. Amino acid sequence: CASSLATGGLDQPQHF.

This clonotype came up many times. V is TRBV5-1 and J is TRBJ2-1; D ambiguous. CDR3 length equals 12 residues. The ends were cut back, 4 bases at V and 4 bases at J, with 6 bases in the middle. Germline values: CDR1 SGHRS, CDR2 YFSETQ. CDR3 DNA: TGCGCCAGCAGCCCCGGGTACAATGAGCAGTTCTTC. Its translation: CASSPGYNEQFF.